This T cell receptor (beta chain) was captured in a study of blood T cell repertoires in COVID-19 (dated by TCRdb to 2020 to 2022). Looking at the study overall: Samples covering the acute and convalescent phases of COVID-19 were provided by collaborators in the United States, Italy and Spain. Where HLA class I and class II types were available, the types were taken from metadata supplied by the sample provider, not from assay-based typing. Samples came from the ongoing ImmuneRACE study (first 160 participants) plus 1,254 subjects from 6 global collaborators. The prospective study material was composed of cDNA or gDNA derived from T cells, B-cell-depleted T cells, or PBMCs. The sample metadata nearly always contained a de-identified subject ID, COVID-19 status, age in years and sex. A freely available public database, intended as a resource for researchers studying the immune response to SARS-CoV-2, is where the repertoires were released. Deeply sampled blood TCRbeta repertoires from subjects exposed to, actively infected with, or recovered from COVID-19 were included in the dataset.

This clone has just one count. It has no known antigen specificity. Qualities for individual bases were not recorded, and no much larger clone is one base off. From a lookup of the germline V gene, CDR1 and CDR2 are SGHAT and FQNNGV. V loses 5 bases, J loses 5 bases, and the germline ends lie 12 bases apart. The CDR3 numbers 13 residues from cysteine through phenylalanine. The sequence is cut down to CDR3 DNA, 39 bases in frame from base 1. TCRbeta CDR3 regions were amplified from genomic DNA by means of the immunoSEQ Assay, a bias-controlled multiplex PCR. The authors' analysis ran thus. Nucleated cell counts per sample were estimated from amplification of reference gene primers within the assay. Sequence reads were collapsed and filtered to measure the absolute abundance of every unique TCRbeta CDR3 rearrangement. For each sample, productive Simpson clonality was calculated as the square root of Simpson's diversity index across productive rearrangements. Entries here come from immuneACCESS through TCRdb and include only in-frame sequences with V and J called. Some clones fail to appear in such tables; in the studies checked, an unresolved V gene covers under half of the shortfall, and the cause of the remainder is unknown. V, J and clone size reflect that table, while D and trimming were determined from the DNA. A total of approximately 160,000 clones appear in this sample, 80% of them only once. About 5.6% of the sample is in the top ten clones.

Participants in the prospective study were enrolled through a virtual design, were aged roughly 18 to 100 years, and lived in 24 United States geographic areas. To assign participants to cohorts, the prospective study relied on clinical history that participants themselves reported in a screening survey and a study questionnaire. Recovered participants in ImmuneRACE Cohort 3 were defined by two consecutive negative NP/OP PCR tests, clearance by a healthcare professional, or resolution of symptoms. Each participant in the prospective study had whole blood, serum and a nasopharyngeal or oropharyngeal swab collected by mobile phlebotomists. Over a 2-month period, participants in the prospective study had the option of providing additional blood draws and questionnaires. Before DNA extraction, blood samples from the prospective study were shipped at room temperature or frozen. Overall results and qualifications from the work: Clinical and demographic metadata were provided uncurated, with the amount varying by source and participant.

Recombination joined TRBV11-2 with TRBJ1-1; TRBD1 might be the D gene, on 5 matching bases. The sequencing input was PBMCs or T cells enriched from blood (not recorded which). The clonotype originates from a man aged 40-49 years who had recovered from COVID-19. The CDR3: CASSPARGTEAFF. The sequenced DNA is TGTGCCAGCAGCCCCGCTAGGGGAACTGAAGCTTTCTTT.